The 14 T cell receptor beta chains below were found in one sample sequenced in a study of T-cell reconstitution after alpha-beta-depleted transplantation in children. Molecular barcoding with unique molecular identifiers was used for the TCRbeta library. Using its own MiXCR run on the PCR reads, TCRdb lists one record per CDR3 protein. Among about 980,000 distinct CDR3 sequences listed, under 30% were seen once. Sequenced here: PBMCs, mostly from graft donor cells, sampled 360 days after TCRalphabeta/CD19-depleted stem cell transplant. Receptors originate from a boy under two years old who had a stem cell transplant for SCID, so the T cells may come from the graft donor.

The rearrangement joins TRBV20-1 to TRBJ2-1; no firm D call. This CDR3 has 14 residues. Per germline, CDR1 DFQATT and CDR2 SNEGSKA (reference sequence). V dropped 2 bases and J dropped 8 bases, with 16 bases sitting between them. The CDR3 is CSARLPVKADEQFF. The DNA for the CDR3 is TGCAGTGCTAGACTCCCCGTCAAGGCAGATGAGCAGTTCTTC.

A few counts support this clonotype. The chain has TRBV12-3 or TRBV12-4 and TRBJ1-4, with TRBD1 as a possible D gene (6 bases). The CDR3 is made up of 11 amino acids. V was clipped by 9 bases and J by 5 bases, with 7 bases between them. CDR3 DNA: TGTGCCAGTAGGGGGAATGAAAAACTGTTTTTT. Translating it yields CASRGNEKLFF.

This clonotype was seen a handful of times. V is TRBV5-1 and J is TRBJ1-5; D is ambiguous. The CDR3 loop spans 15 amino acids. Trimming took 2 bases from V and 2 from J, leaving 11 bases between them. The germline CDR1 and CDR2 sequences are SGHRS and YFSETQ. The CDR3 loop is CASSLSIDGNQPQHF. The CDR3 DNA reads as TGCGCCAGCAGCTTAAGTATTGATGGCAATCAGCCCCAGCATTTT.

This chain links TRBV11-1 with TRBJ1-3; TRBD1 matches 10 bases. Germline CDR1 is SGHAT and CDR2 is FQDESV (reference sequence). There are 17 residues in the CDR3. Losses at the gene ends were 3 bases for V and 3 bases for J; bases not matched to a gene: 8. The CDR3 DNA reads as TGTGCCAGCAGCTTTCAACCGGGACAGGGGATTGGAAACACCATATATTTT. Protein sequence: CASSFQPGQGIGNTIYF.

This clonotype occurred a few times. CDR3 sequence reads: CSAAYSSYNEQFF. The CDR3 bases are TGCAGTGCTGCTTATAGCTCCTACAATGAGCAGTTCTTC. The chain employs TRBV20-1 and TRBJ2-1; D remains unclear. Germline lookup yields CDR1 DFQATT and CDR2 SNEGSKA (reference sequence). V shed 5 bases and J shed 0 bases, with 8 bases lying between them. The CDR3 is made up of 13 amino acids.

In this sample, this clonotype turned up once. The V call is TRBV15, the J call TRBJ2-5, with 7 bases fitting TRBD2. CDR3 length equals 18 residues. Germline CDR1 reads LNHNV; CDR2 reads YYDKDF (reference sequence). After removal of 0 bases from V and 3 bases from J, the junction contained 13 bases not matched to a gene. The CDR3 spells CATSRDLSPSGSKETQYF. In DNA, the CDR3 is TGTGCCACCAGCAGAGATTTGTCTCCTAGCGGTTCAAAAGAGACCCAGTACTTC. Full variable domain (remainder filled in from reference TRBV15 and TRBJ2-5): DAMVIQNPRYQVTQFGKPVTLSCSQTLNHNVMYWYQQKSSQAPKLLFHYYDKDFNNEADTPDNFQSRRPNTSFCFLDIRSPGLGDTAMYLCATSRDLSPSGSKETQYFGPGTRLLVL.

A few counts support this clonotype. The chain recombines TRBV25-1 with TRBJ2-3; the D is unclear. V was trimmed by 1 base and J by 6 bases, leaving 8 bases between them. The CDR3 runs to 13 residues. The germline V gene encodes CDR1 MGHDK and CDR2 SYGVNS. The CDR3 region has the DNA TGTGCCAGCAGTGAATCCCCTCCTGATACGCAGTATTTT. Protein product: CASSESPPDTQYF.

There are a few counts of this clonotype. This sequence joins TRBV4-1 and TRBJ2-7; D perhaps matches TRBD2 (6 bases). This CDR3 comprises 12 residues. CDR1 and CDR2 (germline): MGHRA, YSYEKL. V lost 4 bases and J lost 9, with 13 bases in between. This chain's CDR3 is CASSPFGGSQYF. CDR3 DNA sequence: TGCGCCAGCAGCCCCTTCGGAGGGTCGCAGTACTTC.

This rearrangement joins TRBV28 to TRBJ2-7; no firm D call. The V and J ends lost 2 bases and 3 bases respectively, with 14 bases between them. CDR1 and CDR2 (germline): MDHEN, SYDVKM. The CDR3 consists of 15 residues. This CDR3 reads CASSLDARRSYEQYF. For the CDR3, the DNA is TGTGCCAGCAGTTTAGACGCTCGGCGCAGCTACGAGCAGTACTTC.

This chain connects TRBV6-1 to TRBJ1-1, with D hard to call. Trimming pared 8 bases from V and 10 bases from J, leaving 14 bases between. The CDR3 consists of 11 residues. Germline V gene sequence: CDR1 MNHNS, CDR2 SASEGT. CDR3 sequence (DNA): TGTGCCAGCTGGACCACTAGAGGAGCTTTCTTT. Its protein is CASWTTRGAFF.

This clonotype showed up many times. The chain has TRBV15 and TRBJ2-3; D remains unclear. There are 17 residues in the CDR3. Germline V gives CDR1 LNHNV, CDR2 YYDKDF (reference sequence). The V end lost 1 base, the J end lost 4 bases, and 18 bases lay between the germline ends. The CDR3 DNA reads as TGTGCCACCAGCAGAGGATTGATAAAGTCAAACGCAGATACGCAGTATTTT. Translated: CATSRGLIKSNADTQYF.

The rearrangement links TRBV10-3 to TRBJ2-2, with D tentatively TRBD2 (5 bases). The CDR3 contains 14 residues. Between the trimmed V and J ends, which lost 8 bases and 4 bases, there was a span of 14 bases. CDR1 and CDR2 from the germline V gene are ENHRY and SYGVKD. The CDR3 region is CAIQLGDSTGELFF. DNA of the CDR3: TGTGCCATCCAATTGGGAGACTCCACCGGGGAGCTGTTTTTT.

This clonotype appeared a few times. J is TRBJ2-5 and V is TRBV10-3, with a tentative D call TRBD1 (6 bases). Germline assignment: CDR1 ENHRY and CDR2 SYGVKD. V dropped 0 bases and J dropped 5 bases, with 16 bases sitting between them. This CDR3 comprises 16 residues. The CDR3 DNA sequence: TGTGCCATCAGTGAGTCGATGCCCCGAACAGGGGAGACCCAGTACTTC. Protein: CAISESMPRTGETQYF.

The genes are TRBV27 and TRBJ2-2; possible D gene TRBD2, 6 bases. The CDR3 is 20 residues long. V was clipped by 5 bases and J by 1 base, with 26 bases between them. Germline values: CDR1 MNHEY, CDR2 SMNVEV (reference sequence). CDR3 nucleotide sequence: TGTGCCAGCAGTCCCGGGGAGGCCCAAGCTTCCTCCCTGAACACCGGGGAGCTGTTTTTT. It codes for CASSPGEAQASSLNTGELFF.